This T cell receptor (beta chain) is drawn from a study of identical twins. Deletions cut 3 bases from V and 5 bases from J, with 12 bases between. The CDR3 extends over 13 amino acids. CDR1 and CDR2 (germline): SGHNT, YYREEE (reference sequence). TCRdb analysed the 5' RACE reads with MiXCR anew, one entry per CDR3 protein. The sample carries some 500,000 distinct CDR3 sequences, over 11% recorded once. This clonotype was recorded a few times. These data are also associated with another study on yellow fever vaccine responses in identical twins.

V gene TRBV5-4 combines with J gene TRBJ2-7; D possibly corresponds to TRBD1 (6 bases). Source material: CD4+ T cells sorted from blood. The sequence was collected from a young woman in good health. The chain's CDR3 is CASSSRKGDEQYF. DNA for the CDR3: TGTGCCAGCAGCTCCAGGAAGGGGGACGAGCAGTACTTC.